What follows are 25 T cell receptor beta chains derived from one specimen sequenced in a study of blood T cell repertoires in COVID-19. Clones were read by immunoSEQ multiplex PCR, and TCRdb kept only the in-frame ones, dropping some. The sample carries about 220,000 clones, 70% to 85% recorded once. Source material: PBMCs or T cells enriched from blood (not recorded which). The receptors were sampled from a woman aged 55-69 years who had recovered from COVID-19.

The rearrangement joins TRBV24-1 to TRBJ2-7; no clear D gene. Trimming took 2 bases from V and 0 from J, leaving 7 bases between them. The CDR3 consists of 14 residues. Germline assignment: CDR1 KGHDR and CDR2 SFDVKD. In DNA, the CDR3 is TGTGCCACCAGTGATTCGCGATCCTCCTACGAGCAGTACTTC. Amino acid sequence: CATSDSRSSYEQYF.

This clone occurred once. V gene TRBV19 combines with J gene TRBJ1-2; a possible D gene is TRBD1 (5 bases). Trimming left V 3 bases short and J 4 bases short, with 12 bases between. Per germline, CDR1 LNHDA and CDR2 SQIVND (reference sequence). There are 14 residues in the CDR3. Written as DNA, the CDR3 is TGTGCCAGTAGTATCTCTCCGGGGGGCTATGGCTACACCTTC. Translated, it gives CASSISPGGYGYTF.

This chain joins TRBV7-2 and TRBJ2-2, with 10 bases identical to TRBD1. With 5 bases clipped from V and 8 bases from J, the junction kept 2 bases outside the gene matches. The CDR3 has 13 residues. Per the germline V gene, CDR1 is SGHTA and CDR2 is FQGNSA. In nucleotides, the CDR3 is TGTGCCAGCAGCGACAGGGGGCTTGGGGAGCTGTTTTTT. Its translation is CASSDRGLGELFF. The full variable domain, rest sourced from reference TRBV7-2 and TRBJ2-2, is GAGVSQSPSNKVTEKGKDVELRCDPISGHTALYWYRQSLGQGLEFLIYFQGNSAPDKSGLPSDRFSAERTGGSVSTLTIQRTQQEDSAVYLCASSDRGLGELFFGEGSRLTVL.

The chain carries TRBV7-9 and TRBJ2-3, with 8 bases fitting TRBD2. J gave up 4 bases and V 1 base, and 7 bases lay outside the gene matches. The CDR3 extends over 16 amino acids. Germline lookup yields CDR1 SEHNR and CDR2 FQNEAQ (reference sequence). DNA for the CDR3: TGTGCCAGCAGCTTAGTGATAGCGGGAAGGGCAGATACGCAGTATTTT. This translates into CASSLVIAGRADTQYF.

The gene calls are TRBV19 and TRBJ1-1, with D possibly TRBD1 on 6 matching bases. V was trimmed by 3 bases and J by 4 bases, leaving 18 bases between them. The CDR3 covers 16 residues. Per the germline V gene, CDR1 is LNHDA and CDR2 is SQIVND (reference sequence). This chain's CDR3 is CASSISSGGLSTEAFF. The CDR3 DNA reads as TGTGCCAGTAGTATCTCCTCGGGGGGGCTAAGCACTGAAGCTTTCTTT.

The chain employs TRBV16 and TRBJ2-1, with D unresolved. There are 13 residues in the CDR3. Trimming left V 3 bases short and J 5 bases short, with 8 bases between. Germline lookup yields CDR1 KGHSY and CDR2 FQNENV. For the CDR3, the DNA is TGTGCCAGCAGCCAGAGCCGGGACAATGAGCAGTTCTTC. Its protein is CASSQSRDNEQFF.

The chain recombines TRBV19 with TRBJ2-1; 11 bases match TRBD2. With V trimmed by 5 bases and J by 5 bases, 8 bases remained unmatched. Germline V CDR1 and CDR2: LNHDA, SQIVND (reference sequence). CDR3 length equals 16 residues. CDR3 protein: CASSPRGTSGNNEQFF. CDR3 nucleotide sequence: TGTGCCAGTAGTCCCAGAGGGACTAGCGGAAACAATGAGCAGTTCTTC.

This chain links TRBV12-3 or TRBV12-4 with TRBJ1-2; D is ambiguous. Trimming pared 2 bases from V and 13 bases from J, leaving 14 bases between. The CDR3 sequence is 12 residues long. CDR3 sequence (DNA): TGTGCCAGCAGTTTAAGCGAACTTCGATCCACCTTC. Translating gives CASSLSELRSTF.

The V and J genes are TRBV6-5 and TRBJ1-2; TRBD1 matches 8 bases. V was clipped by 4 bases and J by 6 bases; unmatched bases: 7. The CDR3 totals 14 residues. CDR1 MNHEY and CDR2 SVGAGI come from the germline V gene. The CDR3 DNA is TGTGCCAGCAGTTCTGGGGACAGGAGCCATGGCTACACCTTC. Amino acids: CASSSGDRSHGYTF.

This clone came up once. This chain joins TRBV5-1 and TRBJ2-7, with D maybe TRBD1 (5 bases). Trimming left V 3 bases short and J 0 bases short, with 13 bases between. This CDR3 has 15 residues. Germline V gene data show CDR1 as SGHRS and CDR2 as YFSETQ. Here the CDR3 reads CASSWTTASSYEQYF. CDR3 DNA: TGCGCCAGCAGCTGGACGACAGCTAGCTCCTACGAGCAGTACTTC.

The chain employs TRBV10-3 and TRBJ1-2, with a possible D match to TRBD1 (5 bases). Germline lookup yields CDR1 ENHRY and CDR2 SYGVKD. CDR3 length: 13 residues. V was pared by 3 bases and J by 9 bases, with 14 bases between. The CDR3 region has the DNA TGTGCCATCAGTGAACCCCAGGACAATCGCTACACCTTC. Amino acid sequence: CAISEPQDNRYTF.

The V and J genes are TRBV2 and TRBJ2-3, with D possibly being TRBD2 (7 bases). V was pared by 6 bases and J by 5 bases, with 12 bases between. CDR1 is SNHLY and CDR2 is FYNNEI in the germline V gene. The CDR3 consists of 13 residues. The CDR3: CASRGRGGDTQYF. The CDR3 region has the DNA TGTGCCAGCAGGGGTAGGGGGGGAGATACGCAGTATTTT.

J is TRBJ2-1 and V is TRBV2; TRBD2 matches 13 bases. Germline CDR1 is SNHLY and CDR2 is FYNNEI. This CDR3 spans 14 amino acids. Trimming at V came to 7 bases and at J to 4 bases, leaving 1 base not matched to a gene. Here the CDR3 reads CASKGLAGYNEQFF. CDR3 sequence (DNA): TGTGCCAGCAAGGGACTAGCGGGGTACAATGAGCAGTTCTTC. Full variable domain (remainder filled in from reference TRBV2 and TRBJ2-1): EPEVTQTPSHQVTQMGQEVILRCVPISNHLYFYWYRQILGQKVEFLVSFYNNEISEKSEIFDDQFSVERPDGSNFTLKIRSTKLEDSAMYFCASKGLAGYNEQFFGPGTRLTVL.

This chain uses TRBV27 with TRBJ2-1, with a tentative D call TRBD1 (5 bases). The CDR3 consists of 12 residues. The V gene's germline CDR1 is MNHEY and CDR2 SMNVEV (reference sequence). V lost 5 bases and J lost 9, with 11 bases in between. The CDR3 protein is CASSLRVGEQFF. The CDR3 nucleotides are TGTGCCAGCAGTCTCAGGGTTGGTGAGCAGTTCTTC.

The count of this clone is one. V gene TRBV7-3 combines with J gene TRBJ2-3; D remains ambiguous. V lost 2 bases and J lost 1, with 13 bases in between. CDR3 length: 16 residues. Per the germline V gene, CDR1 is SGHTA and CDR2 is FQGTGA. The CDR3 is CASSLGASPGTDTQYF. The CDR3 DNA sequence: TGTGCCAGCAGCTTAGGAGCGAGTCCTGGCACAGATACGCAGTATTTT.

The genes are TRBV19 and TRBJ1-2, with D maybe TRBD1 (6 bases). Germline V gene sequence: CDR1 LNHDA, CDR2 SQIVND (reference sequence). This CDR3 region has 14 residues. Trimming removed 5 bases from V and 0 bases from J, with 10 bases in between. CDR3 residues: CASSQGPANYGYTF. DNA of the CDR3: TGTGCCAGTAGTCAGGGGCCAGCTAACTATGGCTACACCTTC. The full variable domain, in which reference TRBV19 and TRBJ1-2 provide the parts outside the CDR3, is DGGITQSPKYLFRKEGQNVTLSCEQNLNHDAMYWYRQDPGQGLRLIYYSQIVNDFQKGDIAEGYSVSREKKESFPLTVTSAQKNPTAFYLCASSQGPANYGYTFGSGTRLTVV.

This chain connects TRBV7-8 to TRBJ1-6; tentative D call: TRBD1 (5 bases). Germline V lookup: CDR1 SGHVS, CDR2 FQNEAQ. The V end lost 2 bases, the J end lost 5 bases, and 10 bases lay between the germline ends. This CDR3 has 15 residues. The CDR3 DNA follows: TGTGCCAGCAGCTTAAAGTTGACAGATAATTCACCCCTCCACTTT. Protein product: CASSLKLTDNSPLHF.

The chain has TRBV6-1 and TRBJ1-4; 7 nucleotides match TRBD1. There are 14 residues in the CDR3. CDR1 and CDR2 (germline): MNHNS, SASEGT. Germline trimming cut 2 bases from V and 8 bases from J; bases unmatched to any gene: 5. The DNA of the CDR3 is TGTGCCAGCAGTGAACCGGGACAGCTAGAAAAACTGTTTTTT. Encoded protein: CASSEPGQLEKLFF.

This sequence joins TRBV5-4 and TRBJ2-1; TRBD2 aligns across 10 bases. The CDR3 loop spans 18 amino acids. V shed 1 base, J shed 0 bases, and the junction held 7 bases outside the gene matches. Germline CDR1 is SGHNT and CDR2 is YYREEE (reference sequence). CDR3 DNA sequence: TGTGCCAGCAGCTTGAAACTAGCGGGGCTTGCCTCCTACAATGAGCAGTTCTTC. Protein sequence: CASSLKLAGLASYNEQFF.

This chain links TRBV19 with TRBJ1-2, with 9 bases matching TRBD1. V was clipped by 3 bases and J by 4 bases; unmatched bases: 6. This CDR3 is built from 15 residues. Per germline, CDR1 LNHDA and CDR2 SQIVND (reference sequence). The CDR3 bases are TGTGCCAGTAGTATTACAGGGGGCAAAAGCTATGGCTACACCTTC. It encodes CASSITGGKSYGYTF.

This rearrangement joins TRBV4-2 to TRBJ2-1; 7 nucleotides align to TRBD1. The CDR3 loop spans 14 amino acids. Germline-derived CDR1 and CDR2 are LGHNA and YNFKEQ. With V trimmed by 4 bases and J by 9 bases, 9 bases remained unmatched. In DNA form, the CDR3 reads TGTGCCAGCAGCCGAGAAACAGGGGATGGTGAGCAGTTCTTC. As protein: CASSRETGDGEQFF.

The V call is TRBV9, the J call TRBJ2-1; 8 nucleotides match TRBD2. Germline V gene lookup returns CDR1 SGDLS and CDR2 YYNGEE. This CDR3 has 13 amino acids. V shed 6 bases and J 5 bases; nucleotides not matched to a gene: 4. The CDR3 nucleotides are TGTGCCAGCAACCCCGGGGGGGACAATGAGCAGTTCTTC. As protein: CASNPGGDNEQFF.

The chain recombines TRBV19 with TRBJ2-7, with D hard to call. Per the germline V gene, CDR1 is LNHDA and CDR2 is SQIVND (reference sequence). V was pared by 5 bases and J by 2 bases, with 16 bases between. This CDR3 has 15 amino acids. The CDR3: CASSPTVGLTYEQYF. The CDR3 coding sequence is TGTGCCAGTAGTCCGACTGTTGGCCTAACCTACGAGCAGTACTTC.

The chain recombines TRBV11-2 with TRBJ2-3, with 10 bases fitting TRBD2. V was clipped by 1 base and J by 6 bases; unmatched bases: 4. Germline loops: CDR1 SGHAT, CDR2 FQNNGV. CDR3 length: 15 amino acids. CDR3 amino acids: CASSLGASGGDTQYF. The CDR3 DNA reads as TGTGCCAGCAGCTTAGGTGCTAGCGGGGGTGATACGCAGTATTTT.

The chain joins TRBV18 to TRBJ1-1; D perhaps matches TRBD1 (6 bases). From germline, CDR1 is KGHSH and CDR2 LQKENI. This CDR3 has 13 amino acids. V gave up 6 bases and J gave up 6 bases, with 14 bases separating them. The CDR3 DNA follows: TGTGCCAGCTCGACAGAGGGGGTGGCTGAAGCTTTCTTT. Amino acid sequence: CASSTEGVAEAFF.